This TCR beta chain came from a study of post-analysis software for immune sequencing data. Study at large: In terms of disease course, relapsing-remitting, secondary progressive and progressive-relapsing multiple sclerosis were included.

Study observations and caveats: People with multiple sclerosis had a significantly lower normalized Chao1 diversity than controls did. TRBV5-6, TRBV5-1 and TRBV20-1 belonged to a set of about five TRBV segments that were more frequent in patients than controls.

Regarding this clonotype: Its cognate antigen is unknown.

This CDR3 has 15 residues. Between the trimmed V and J ends, which lost 3 bases and 7 bases, there was a span of 16 bases. Unique molecular identifiers had been added to the TCR beta cDNA libraries. Researchers reported 400,000 to 600,000 cDNA molecules coming from about 1 to 10 million T cells. MiXCR was run by TCRdb on the PCR reads, yielding one entry per CDR3 protein. The data show hundreds of thousands of distinct CDR3 sequences, roughly 46% seen once. The V and J genes are TRBV12-3 or TRBV12-4 and TRBJ2-1, with no clear D. This clonotype was obtained from a girl between 10 and 17 years old with multiple sclerosis. The sequenced sample was blood. The DNA for the CDR3 is TGTGCCAGCAGTTTTGTGTCGGGTAACGGGAATGAGCAGTTCTTC. Protein product: CASSFVSGNGNEQFF.